Below are 26 T cell receptor beta chains sequenced from a single sample in a study of shared clonotypes between healthy human individuals. Method: immunoSEQ multiplex PCR; TCRdb's copy keeps in-frame clones and lacks some. The sample contains some 2 million clones, 85% to 95% of which appear only once. Sequenced material: naive CD4+ T cells sorted from blood. Subset noted: CD45RA+ positively selected. Receptor source: a man between 18 and 35 years old in good health.

The chain carries TRBV4-2 and TRBJ2-7; 9 bases line up with TRBD2. With V trimmed by 2 bases and J by 2 bases, 4 bases remained unmatched. Germline assignment: CDR1 LGHNA and CDR2 YNFKEQ. This CDR3 region has 15 residues. The CDR3 reads CASSQTGTSPYEQYF. CDR3 nucleotides: TGTGCCAGCAGCCAAACCGGGACTAGCCCCTACGAGCAGTACTTC.

This chain links TRBV6-6 with TRBJ2-7; D gene unclear. The germline V gene encodes CDR1 MNHNY and CDR2 SVGAGI (reference sequence). V was clipped by 6 bases and J by 4 bases, with 10 bases between them. This CDR3 contains 12 residues. The CDR3 loop reads CASSSPRYEQYF. CDR3 bases: TGTGCCAGCAGCTCTCCCCGTTACGAGCAGTACTTC.

The chain combines TRBV6-5 with TRBJ2-7; 12 positions agree with TRBD1. V was pared by 8 bases and J by 7 bases, with 6 bases of the junction left unmatched. CDR1 and CDR2 from the germline V gene are MNHEY and SVGAGI. This CDR3 region has 13 residues. CDR3 region: CASWGQGAPEQYF. The CDR3 DNA is TGTGCCAGCTGGGGACAGGGGGCCCCAGAGCAGTACTTC.

V usage is TRBV7-2 and J usage is TRBJ2-1; D may be TRBD2 (6 bases). V gave up 2 bases and J gave up 5 bases, with 13 bases separating them. Germline V CDR1 and CDR2: SGHTA, FQGNSA. This CDR3 region has 15 residues. CDR3 nucleotides: TGTGCCAGCAGCTTACGGGGGATGCTAAACAATGAGCAGTTCTTC. The encoded protein is CASSLRGMLNNEQFF.

The gene calls are TRBV25-1 and TRBJ2-3; TRBD2 aligns across 8 bases. The CDR3 has 16 amino acids. Trimming at V came to 6 bases and at J to 2 bases, leaving 10 bases not matched to a gene. CDR1 is MGHDK and CDR2 is SYGVNS in the germline V gene. CDR3 in amino acids: CASSPSTGGVTDTQYF. In DNA form, the CDR3 reads TGTGCCAGCAGCCCTAGCACCGGGGGGGTCACAGATACGCAGTATTTT. The entire variable domain, with the rest obtained from reference TRBV25-1 and TRBJ2-3, is as follows: EADIYQTPRYLVIGTGKKITLECSQTMGHDKMYWYQQDPGMELHLIHYSYGVNSTEKGDLSSESTVSRIRTEHFPLTLESARPSHTSQYLCASSPSTGGVTDTQYFGPGTRLTVL.

The J gene is TRBJ2-7, the V gene TRBV7-2; 10 bases map to TRBD2. The CDR3 loop spans 16 amino acids. Germline V gene data show CDR1 as SGHTA and CDR2 as FQGNSA. The junction had 5 bases not matched to a gene; V was cut back by 1 base and J by 2 bases. CDR3 sequence (DNA): TGTGCCAGCAGCTTAGAACAAGCGGGAGGGACCTACGAGCAGTACTTC. This translates into CASSLEQAGGTYEQYF.

The V call is TRBV5-6, the J call TRBJ2-2; no reliable D call. The germline V gene has CDR1 SGHDT and CDR2 YYEEEE. The CDR3 sequence is 13 residues long. Between the trimmed V and J ends, which lost 4 bases and 6 bases, there was a span of 10 bases. This CDR3 reads CASSRQLSGELFF. DNA for the CDR3: TGTGCCAGCAGCCGACAATTGTCCGGGGAGCTGTTTTTT.

The chain uses TRBV19 and TRBJ1-1, with D perhaps matching TRBD1 (6 bases). V was trimmed by 4 bases and J by 0 bases, leaving 15 bases between them. The CDR3 is made up of 16 amino acids. Germline V gene lookup returns CDR1 LNHDA and CDR2 SQIVND (reference sequence). The CDR3 is CASSSRGQEMNTEAFF. CDR3 bases: TGTGCCAGTAGTAGCCGGGGGCAAGAGATGAACACTGAAGCTTTCTTT.

This sequence joins TRBV6-6 and TRBJ2-4, with 9 bases lining up with TRBD2. V lost 8 bases to trimming and J lost 4 bases; unmatched junction nucleotides: 6. This CDR3 is 14 amino acids long. Germline assignment: CDR1 MNHNY and CDR2 SVGAGI (reference sequence). CDR3 coding DNA: TGTGCCAGCGGCCAGCGGGGGGCGAAAAACATTCAGTACTTC. Protein: CASGQRGAKNIQYF.

The chain uses TRBV7-3 and TRBJ1-4; D might be TRBD1 (5 bases). This CDR3 region has 15 residues. In germline, CDR1 is SGHTA, CDR2 FQGTGA. V gave up 0 bases and J gave up 3 bases, with 8 bases separating them. The CDR3 bases are TGTGCCAGCAGCTTAACAGGGGATCCTAATGAAAAACTGTTTTTT. It encodes CASSLTGDPNEKLFF.

This CDR3 reads CASSHETVTTYEQYF. The CDR3 DNA sequence: TGCGCCAGCAGTCACGAGACAGTCACTACCTACGAGCAGTACTTC. The V and J genes are TRBV5-1 and TRBJ2-7; D is possibly TRBD1 (5 bases). The V gene's germline CDR1 is SGHRS and CDR2 YFSETQ. CDR3 size: 15 residues. The V end lost 5 bases, the J end lost 2 bases, and 17 bases lay between the germline ends.

This clone was recorded only once. This chain links TRBV9 with TRBJ2-3; D is uncertain. This CDR3 is 15 amino acids long. With 0 bases removed from V and 1 base from J, the gap between germline ends came to 9 bases. CDR1 and CDR2 from the germline V gene are SGDLS and YYNGEE. CDR3 in amino acids: CASSVGQVRTDTQYF. The CDR3 nucleotides read TGTGCCAGCAGCGTAGGGCAGGTACGCACAGATACGCAGTATTTT.

This sequence joins TRBV5-1 and TRBJ2-1; D is unresolved. The ends were cut back, 0 bases at V and 0 bases at J, with 7 bases in the middle. Germline CDR1 SGHRS, CDR2 YFSETQ. The CDR3 runs 15 residues. The CDR3 region has the DNA TGCGCCAGCAGCTTGGTGCCTAACTCCTACAATGAGCAGTTCTTC. Translated, it gives CASSLVPNSYNEQFF.

This sequence joins TRBV6-5 and TRBJ2-1; D is unclear. The length of the CDR3 is 16 residues. The V end lost 0 bases, the J end lost 6 bases, and 15 bases lay between the germline ends. CDR1 is MNHEY and CDR2 is SVGAGI in the germline V gene. Here the CDR3 DNA reads TGTGCCAGCAGTTACTCGTGGATGGCTATTGTCAATGAGCAGTTCTTC. Translated, it gives CASSYSWMAIVNEQFF.

The V gene is TRBV5-1, the J gene TRBJ2-1; 7 nucleotides agree with TRBD2. The CDR3 spans 14 residues. Germline V gene data show CDR1 as SGHRS and CDR2 as YFSETQ. V was clipped by 0 bases and J by 8 bases; unmatched bases: 5. The CDR3 protein is CASSLGVTSHEQFF. The DNA of the CDR3 is TGCGCCAGCAGCTTGGGTGTGACTAGCCATGAGCAGTTCTTC.

This clone showed up just once. This chain uses TRBV4-1 with TRBJ2-1, with 13 bases fitting TRBD2. The CDR3 consists of 15 residues. After removal of 3 bases from V and 10 bases from J, the junction contained 6 bases not matched to a gene. CDR1 and CDR2 from the germline V gene are MGHRA and YSYEKL. DNA of the CDR3: TGCGCCAGCAGCCAGCTACTAGCGGGGGGGCACGAGCAGTTCTTC. Translation: CASSQLLAGGHEQFF.

V is TRBV28 and J is TRBJ1-2; no definite D call. Trimming cost V 5 bases and J 6 bases, with 16 bases left between them. The germline V gene has CDR1 MDHEN and CDR2 SYDVKM. CDR3 length: 14 residues. The CDR3 DNA follows: TGTGCCAGCAGTACCCGGGAAGGGCGTAATGGCTACACCTTC. This codes for CASSTREGRNGYTF.

The chain is built from TRBV18 and TRBJ1-4; 7 nucleotides line up with TRBD1. Germline loops: CDR1 KGHSH, CDR2 LQKENI. The CDR3 is 16 residues long. The ends lost 6 bases at V and 0 bases at J; junction bases unmatched: 7. CDR3 bases: TGTGCCAGCTCCCCTAGCAGGGGGGCAACTAATGAAAAACTGTTTTTT. Its translation is CASSPSRGATNEKLFF.

Concerning this clone itself: In the same sample, other DNA sequences code for this CDR3. CDR3 loop: CASSLGLAGADTQYF. In nucleotides, the CDR3 is TGTGCCAGCAGCTTGGGACTAGCGGGAGCAGATACGCAGTATTTT. The chain has TRBV5-6 and TRBJ2-3; the match to TRBD2 covers 12 bases. CDR3 length equals 15 residues. Germline V gives CDR1 SGHDT, CDR2 YYEEEE. The V and J ends lost 0 bases and 4 bases, in that order; junction bases with no gene match: 0.

A remark on this clone: The junction and the germline gene differ at one end; a read error may be behind it. The chain couples TRBV6-5 to TRBJ1-2; TRBD1 might be the D (5 bases). The CDR3 runs 13 residues. Germline CDR1 is MNHEY and CDR2 is SVGAGI. This CDR3 reads CASRTINRGSPSF. The CDR3 nucleotides read TGTGCCAGCAGGACGATTAATCGGGGGTCACCCAGCTTC.

The sample holds one count of this clone. The chain joins TRBV4-1 to TRBJ1-4, with D perhaps TRBD1 (6 bases). The CDR3 has 14 amino acids. The germline V gene encodes CDR1 MGHRA and CDR2 YSYEKL. The V end was cut by 4 bases, the J end by 8 bases, with 14 bases between. CDR3 coding DNA: TGCGCCAGCAGCCCAAGGGGGGAAGGAGAAAAACTGTTTTTT. Translated: CASSPRGEGEKLFF.

The CDR3 DNA reads TGTGCCAGCAGCTTAAAGGGAGGGACTCAGCCCCAGCATTTT. Amino acids: CASSLKGGTQPQHF. V and J are TRBV7-8 and TRBJ1-5, with a possible D match to TRBD1 (5 bases). Trimming took 2 bases from V and 6 from J, leaving 11 bases between them. The CDR3 covers 14 residues. Germline-derived CDR1 and CDR2 are SGHVS and FQNEAQ.

This chain joins TRBV12-5 and TRBJ1-2, with D possibly TRBD1 on 5 matching bases. CDR1 LGHNT and CDR2 FRNRAP come from the germline V gene. Trimming removed 6 bases from V and 4 bases from J, with 9 bases in between. The CDR3 has 12 amino acids. The CDR3 region has the DNA TGTGCTAGTGGAGGGGAGACCTATGGCTACACCTTC. It translates to CASGGETYGYTF.

V is TRBV19 and J is TRBJ2-7; TRBD1 matches 9 bases. The CDR3 consists of 16 residues. The J segment lost 1 base and the V segment lost 3 bases, leaving 7 bases of the junction unmatched. CDR1 is LNHDA, CDR2 SQIVND, per germline (reference sequence). This chain's CDR3 is CASSISGQGISYEQYF. The CDR3 DNA reads TGTGCCAGTAGTATCTCGGGACAGGGCATATCCTACGAGCAGTACTTC.

As to this clone: Other DNA sequences within the sample encode an identical CDR3. The chain employs TRBV5-1 and TRBJ2-3, with D maybe TRBD2 (6 bases). The CDR3 consists of 15 residues. The ends were cut back, 0 bases at V and 0 bases at J, with 8 bases in the middle. Germline CDR1 and CDR2: SGHRS and YFSETQ. The chain's CDR3 is CASSLVGRSTDTQYF. The CDR3 nucleotides read TGCGCCAGCAGCTTGGTCGGGAGAAGCACAGATACGCAGTATTTT.

As for this clone: A junction end diverges from the germline sequence, so it may reflect a read error. This sample includes further DNA sequences coding for the same CDR3. The chain joins TRBV7-7 to TRBJ2-3; 11 bases are shared with TRBD2. Germline CDR1 SSHAT, CDR2 FNYEAQ (reference sequence). This CDR3 contains 15 residues. The CDR3 bases are TGTGCTAGCAGCTTGGGACTAGCGGGCACAGATACGCAGTATTTT. It encodes CASSLGLAGTDTQYF.